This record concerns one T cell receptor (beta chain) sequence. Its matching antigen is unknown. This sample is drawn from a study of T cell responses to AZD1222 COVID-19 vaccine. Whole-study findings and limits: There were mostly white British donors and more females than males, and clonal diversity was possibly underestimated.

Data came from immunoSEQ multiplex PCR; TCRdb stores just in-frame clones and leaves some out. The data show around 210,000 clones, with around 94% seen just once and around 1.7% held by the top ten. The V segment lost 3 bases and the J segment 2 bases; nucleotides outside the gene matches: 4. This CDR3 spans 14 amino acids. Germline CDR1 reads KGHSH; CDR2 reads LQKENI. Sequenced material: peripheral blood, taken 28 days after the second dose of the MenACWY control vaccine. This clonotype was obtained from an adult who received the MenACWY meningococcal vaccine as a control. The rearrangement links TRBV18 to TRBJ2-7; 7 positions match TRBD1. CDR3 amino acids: CASSPSTGAYEQYF. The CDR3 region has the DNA TGTGCCAGCTCACCCTCAACAGGGGCCTACGAGCAGTACTTC.